This TCR beta chain was profiled in a study of T cell responses to AZD1222 COVID-19 vaccine. Findings and limits, study-wide: Reportedly, nearly half of unique spike TCRs recognized epitopes outside B.1.351/B.1.1.7 mutations.

The V end lost 3 bases, the J end lost 4 bases, and 6 bases lay between the germline ends. This CDR3 contains 12 residues. Germline V gene data show CDR1 as MDHEN and CDR2 as SYDVKM. Sequenced by immunoSEQ multiplex PCR; TCRdb stores in-frame clones only, minus some. The sample holds about 140,000 clones, roughly 89% seen once. This clone was picked up one time. Its antigen is unknown. V and J are TRBV28 and TRBJ1-2; D remains ambiguous. Sample: peripheral blood, taken 28 days after the second dose of the MenACWY control vaccine. The receptor was derived from an adult who received the MenACWY meningococcal vaccine as a control. The CDR3 nucleotides read TGTGCCAGCAGTTTGACCTTCTATGGCTACACCTTC. Translated, it gives CASSLTFYGYTF.